This T cell receptor (beta chain) was captured by sequencing in a study of T-cell reconstitution after alpha-beta-depleted transplantation in children. Unique molecular identifiers were incorporated when the TCRbeta library was constructed. MiXCR was run by TCRdb on the PCR reads, yielding one entry per CDR3 protein. Among about 580,000 distinct CDR3 sequences listed, more than 20% were seen once. The germline V gene encodes CDR1 MDHEN and CDR2 SYDVKM. CDR3 size: 15 residues. The V segment lost 4 bases and the J segment 4 bases; nucleotides outside the gene matches: 3. This clonotype was observed a few times.

The V and J genes are TRBV28 and TRBJ2-1; TRBD1 aligns across 11 bases. The sequenced sample was PBMCs, mostly from graft donor cells, obtained 360 days after TCRalphabeta/CD19-depleted stem cell transplant. The TCR comes from a boy less than two years old who had a stem cell transplant for acute myeloid leukemia, so the T cells may come from the graft donor. The CDR3 DNA is TGTGCCAGCAGTTCCCGGGACAGGGGGTACAATGAGCAGTTCTTC. Its translation: CASSSRDRGYNEQFF.